The source of this T cell receptor beta chain is a study of blood T cell repertoires in COVID-19. V was clipped by 9 bases and J by 0 bases, with 10 bases between them. The germline gives CDR1 KGHDR, CDR2 SFDVKD. The CDR3 is 13 amino acids. Generated by immunoSEQ multiplex PCR, the TCRdb table keeps only in-frame clones and is missing some. The sample has about 100,000 clones, over 80% seen once. The sequence was collected from a man older than 75 with acute or convalescent COVID-19. V gene TRBV24-1 combines with J gene TRBJ1-1; possible D gene TRBD1, 5 bases. The source material was peripheral blood. CDR3 in DNA: TGTGCCACCGTGGGGGAGGTGAACACTGAAGCTTTCTTT. Amino acids: CATVGEVNTEAFF.